The TCR beta chain described here comes from a study of blood T cell repertoires in COVID-19. Background on the study: PBMCs, B-cell-depleted T cells, or T cells provided the cDNA or gDNA that made up the material.

Ages ranged from about 18 to 89 years, with residence in under 25 US areas. All exposed participants met a person with COVID-19 within 2 weeks before entering the study. Authors' processing steps: Scientists estimated how many nucleated cells there were by amplifying reference gene primers. This table comes from immunoSEQ multiplex PCR, and its TCRdb copy is limited to in-frame clones, with some not included. V, J and clone size were drawn from that table, and D and trimming were deduced from the DNA. The sample lists about 430,000 clones; 70% to 90% were seen once. CDR3 length equals 15 residues. Germline V gene lookup returns CDR1 SEHNR and CDR2 FQNEAQ (reference sequence). V dropped 3 bases and J dropped 6 bases, with 14 bases sitting between them.

Sequenced material: PBMCs or T cells enriched from blood (not recorded which). The rearrangement joins TRBV7-9 to TRBJ1-4; D is unresolved. The TCR comes from a woman under 30 who had been exposed to COVID-19. The CDR3 protein is CASSFDSIRDEKLFF. CDR3 nucleotides: TGTGCCAGCAGCTTTGACTCGATACGGGATGAAAAACTGTTTTTT.